The 6 T cell receptor beta chains listed next were all sequenced from one sample in a study of OX40 agonist ivuxolimab in advanced cancers. The repertoire was sequenced with immunoSEQ multiplex PCR; TCRdb's copy has only in-frame clones and lacks some. Of roughly 80,000 clones detected, more than 85% appear once; the ten largest clones hold approximately 0.69%. The sequencing here drew on CD4+ or CD8+ T cells sorted from blood, taken in a trial of the OX40 agonist ivuxolimab. All receptors come from an adult with an advanced solid tumor such as melanoma, head and neck, liver or kidney cancer.

CDR3 sequence reads: CASGLTRQGRGEKLFF. CDR3 DNA: TGTGCTAGTGGTTTGACCCGGCAGGGGAGAGGGGAAAAACTGTTTTTT. This chain uses TRBV12-5 with TRBJ1-4, with a possible D match to TRBD1 (6 bases). Trimming removed 2 bases from V and 8 bases from J, with 18 bases in between. Germline V gene sequence: CDR1 LGHNT, CDR2 FRNRAP. This CDR3 spans 16 amino acids.

This clone was seen a handful of times. The V and J genes are TRBV7-9 and TRBJ2-3; TRBD2 might be the D (5 bases). Germline V CDR1 and CDR2: SEHNR, FQNEAQ (reference sequence). The germline V and J ends were trimmed by 2 bases and 5 bases, with 11 bases remaining between them. The CDR3 has 14 residues. Written as DNA, the CDR3 is TGTGCCAGCAGCTTACTAGGGAGTGGAGATACGCAGTATTTT. Amino acid sequence: CASSLLGSGDTQYF.

The chain is built from TRBV18 and TRBJ2-4; maybe TRBD1 (6 bases). V was shortened by 3 bases and J by 7 bases, with 16 bases between the two germline ends. CDR1 and CDR2 (germline): KGHSH, LQKENI. This CDR3 comprises 15 residues. The CDR3 sequence: CASSPQGRQINIQYF. DNA for the CDR3: TGTGCCAGCTCACCGCAGGGGCGGCAGATTAACATTCAGTACTTC.

The chain employs TRBV5-1 and TRBJ1-2; 11 nucleotides align to TRBD1. This CDR3 has 18 residues. From germline, CDR1 is SGHRS and CDR2 YFSETQ. Germline trimming cut 2 bases from V and 5 bases from J; bases unmatched to any gene: 14. CDR3 protein: CASSFWWTGGEYSYGYTF. The CDR3 DNA follows: TGCGCCAGCAGCTTTTGGTGGACAGGGGGCGAATATTCTTATGGCTACACCTTC.

The chain uses TRBV2 and TRBJ2-1; 10 positions match TRBD2. The junction had 3 bases not matched to a gene; V was cut back by 6 bases and J by 10 bases. The CDR3 consists of 12 residues. Germline V lookup: CDR1 SNHLY, CDR2 FYNNEI. The CDR3 coding sequence is TGTGCCAGCAGCTGGACTAGCGGAGAGCAGTTCTTC. It encodes CASSWTSGEQFF.

The gene calls are TRBV7-2 and TRBJ1-1, with D perhaps TRBD1 (6 bases). Germline V gene sequence: CDR1 SGHTA, CDR2 FQGNSA. This CDR3 spans 15 amino acids. Trimming pared 3 bases from V and 4 bases from J, leaving 15 bases between. CDR3: CASSFSTQGATEAFF. The CDR3 nucleotides read TGTGCCAGCAGCTTCTCTACACAGGGAGCCACTGAAGCTTTCTTT.